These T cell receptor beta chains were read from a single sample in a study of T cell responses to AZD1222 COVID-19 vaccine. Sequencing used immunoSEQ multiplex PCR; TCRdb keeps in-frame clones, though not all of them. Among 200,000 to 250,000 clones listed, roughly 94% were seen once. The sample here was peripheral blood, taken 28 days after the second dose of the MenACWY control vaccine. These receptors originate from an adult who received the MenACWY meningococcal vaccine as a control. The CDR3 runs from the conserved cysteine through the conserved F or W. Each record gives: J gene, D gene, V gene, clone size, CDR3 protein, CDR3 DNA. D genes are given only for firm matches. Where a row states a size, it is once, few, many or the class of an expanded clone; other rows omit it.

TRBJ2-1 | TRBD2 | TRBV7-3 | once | CASSLGLAGGNNEQFF | TGTGCCAGCAGCTTGGGACTAGCGGGAGGAAACAATGAGCAGTTCTTC
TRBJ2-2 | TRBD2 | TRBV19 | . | CASSATSAGGTGELFF | TGTGCCAGTAGTGCGACTAGCGCGGGGGGTACCGGGGAGCTGTTTTTT
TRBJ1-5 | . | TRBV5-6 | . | CASSASHSNQPQHF | TGTGCCAGCAGCGCCAGTCATAGCAATCAGCCCCAGCATTTT
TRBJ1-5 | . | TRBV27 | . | CASRGTANQPQHF | TGTGCCAGCAGAGGGACGGCCAATCAGCCCCAGCATTTT
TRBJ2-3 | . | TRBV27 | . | CASSFNGGSGTDTQYF | TGTGCCAGCAGTTTCAATGGGGGGTCTGGCACAGATACGCAGTATTTT
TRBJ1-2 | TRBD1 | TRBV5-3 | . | CARSLTLNPGSGQGINYGYTF | TGTGCCAGAAGCTTGACCCTAAATCCGGGGTCGGGACAGGGCATTAACTATGGCTACACCTTC
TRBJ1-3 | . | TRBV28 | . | CASYQNSRDTIYF | TGTGCCAGCTATCAGAACTCCAGGGACACCATATATTTT
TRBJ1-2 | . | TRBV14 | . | CASSQDPRRGNTF | TGTGCCAGCAGCCAAGACCCACGCCGGGGTAACACCTTC
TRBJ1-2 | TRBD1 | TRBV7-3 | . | CASPILGATGSNYGYTF | TGTGCCAGCCCAATACTGGGGGCGACAGGGTCGAACTATGGCTACACCTTC
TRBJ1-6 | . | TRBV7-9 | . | CASSFRGDNSPLHF | TGTGCCAGCAGCTTCAGGGGCGATAATTCACCCCTCCACTTT
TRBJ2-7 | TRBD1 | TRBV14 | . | CASSLGTGMGYEQYF | TGTGCCAGCAGCCTGGGGACAGGGATGGGTTACGAGCAGTACTTC
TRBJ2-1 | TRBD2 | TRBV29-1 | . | CSVDPRGAGHNEQFF | TGCAGCGTTGACCCGCGGGGGGCCGGCCACAATGAGCAGTTCTTC
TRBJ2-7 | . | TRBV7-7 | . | CASSQGQGQGYEQYF | TGTGCTAGCAGCCAGGGGCAGGGGCAAGGGTACGAGCAGTACTTC
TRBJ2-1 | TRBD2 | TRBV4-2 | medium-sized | CASSQAPGLAGSREQFF | TGTGCCAGCAGCCAAGCGCCGGGACTAGCGGGGTCTAGGGAGCAGTTCTTC
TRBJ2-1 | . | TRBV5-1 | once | CASSPDNEQFF | TGCGCCAGCAGCCCCGACAATGAGCAGTTCTTC
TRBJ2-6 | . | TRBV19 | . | CASSTPGLGGANVLTF | TGTGCCAGTAGTACCCCAGGGCTGGGTGGGGCCAACGTCCTGACTTTC
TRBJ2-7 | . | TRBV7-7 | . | CAVGKGLSYEQYF | TGTGCCGTTGGAAAGGGGCTCTCCTACGAGCAGTACTTC
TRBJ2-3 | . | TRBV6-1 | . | CASSERVIVMQYF | TGTGCCAGCAGTGAACGGGTGATCGTTATGCAGTATTTT
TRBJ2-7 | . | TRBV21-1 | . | CASSKPRSDSGTGPYEQYF | TGTGCCAGCAGCAAACCTCGGTCCGACTCCGGGACAGGGCCCTACGAGCAGTACTTC
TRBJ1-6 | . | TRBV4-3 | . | CASSQDSAGFYNSPLHF | TGCGCCAGCAGCCAAGACTCGGCTGGGTTCTATAATTCACCCCTCCACTTT
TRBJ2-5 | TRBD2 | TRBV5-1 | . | CASSLDAGTIQETQYF | TGCGCCAGCAGCTTGGACGCCGGGACTATACAAGAGACCCAGTACTTC
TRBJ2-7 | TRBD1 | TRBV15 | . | CATSRRTGTGIEQYF | TGTGCCACCAGCAGGAGGACCGGGACAGGGATTGAGCAGTACTTC
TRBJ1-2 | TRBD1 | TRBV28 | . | CASSLIGGYLDGYTF | TGTGCCAGCAGTTTAATAGGGGGCTACCTCGATGGCTACACCTTC
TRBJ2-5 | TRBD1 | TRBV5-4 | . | CASSLGGQGQETQYF | TGTGCCAGCAGCTTGGGTGGACAGGGCCAAGAGACCCAGTACTTC
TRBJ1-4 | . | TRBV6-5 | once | CASSNNRGTNEKLFF | TGTGCCAGCAGTAACAACAGAGGAACTAATGAAAAACTGTTTTTT
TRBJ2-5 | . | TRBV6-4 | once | CASSDFRLGGPETQYF | TGTGCCAGCAGTGACTTCCGTTTAGGAGGGCCAGAGACCCAGTACTTC
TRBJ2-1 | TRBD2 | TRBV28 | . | CASSFQREFYNEQFF | TGTGCCAGCAGTTTTCAGCGGGAGTTTTACAATGAGCAGTTCTTC
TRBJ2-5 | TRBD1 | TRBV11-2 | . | CASSRGFTGDQQETQYF | TGTGCCAGCAGCCGGGGCTTTACAGGGGACCAGCAAGAGACCCAGTACTTC
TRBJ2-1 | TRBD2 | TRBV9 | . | CASSGLAGSSYNEQFF | TGTGCCAGCAGCGGACTAGCGGGATCTTCCTACAATGAGCAGTTCTTC
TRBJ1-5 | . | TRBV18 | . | CASSPQNSNQPQHF | TGTGCCAGCTCACCCCAGAATAGCAATCAGCCCCAGCATTTT